This T cell receptor beta chain was profiled in a study of shared clonotypes between healthy human individuals. The donor population consisted of healthy HIV-negative adults with no recent acute infections or vaccinations. Nashville, Tennessee was home to all donors, each a Caucasian adult. When samples were unsorted, approximately 90 million PBMCs were used for genomic DNA. Profiled with immunoSEQ multiplex PCR; TCRdb holds only in-frame clones, not every one. The sample holds about 530,000 clones; 60% to 80% are singletons and the top ten take about an eighth. V was clipped by 0 bases and J by 3 bases, with 8 bases between them. The germline V gene encodes CDR1 MGHRA and CDR2 YSYEKL. This CDR3 is 14 amino acids long.

The material sequenced was PBMCs. This TCR was recovered from a woman aged 40 to 55 in good health. Some clones in this sample may be carry-over from other donors' samples. The chain joins TRBV4-1 to TRBJ1-1; a possible D gene is TRBD1 (5 bases). CDR3 sequence: CASSQEGVYTEAFF. CDR3 coding DNA: TGCGCCAGCAGCCAAGAGGGGGTGTACACTGAAGCTTTCTTT.